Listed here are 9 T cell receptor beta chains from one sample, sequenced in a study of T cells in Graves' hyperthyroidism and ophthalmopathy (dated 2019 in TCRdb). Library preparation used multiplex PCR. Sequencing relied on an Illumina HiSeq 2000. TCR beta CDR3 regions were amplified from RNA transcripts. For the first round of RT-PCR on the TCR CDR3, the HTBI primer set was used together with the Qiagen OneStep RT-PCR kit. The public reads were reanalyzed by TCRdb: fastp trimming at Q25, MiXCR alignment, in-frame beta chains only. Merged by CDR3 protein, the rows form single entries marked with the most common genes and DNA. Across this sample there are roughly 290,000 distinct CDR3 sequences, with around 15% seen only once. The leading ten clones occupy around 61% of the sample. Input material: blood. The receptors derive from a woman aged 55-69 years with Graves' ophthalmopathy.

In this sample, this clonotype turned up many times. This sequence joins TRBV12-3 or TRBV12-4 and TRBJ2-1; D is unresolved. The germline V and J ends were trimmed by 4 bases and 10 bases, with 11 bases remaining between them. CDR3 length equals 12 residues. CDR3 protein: CASSSLRSEQFF. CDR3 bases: TGTGCCAGCAGTTCTTTGCGTTCGGAGCAGTTCTTC.

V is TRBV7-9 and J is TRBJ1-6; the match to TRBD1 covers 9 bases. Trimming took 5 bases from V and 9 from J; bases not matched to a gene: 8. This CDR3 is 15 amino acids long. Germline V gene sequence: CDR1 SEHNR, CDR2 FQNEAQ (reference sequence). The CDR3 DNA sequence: TGTGCCAGCAGCCCCGGGACAGGGTGGGGTTCACCCCTCCACTTT. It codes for CASSPGTGWGSPLHF.

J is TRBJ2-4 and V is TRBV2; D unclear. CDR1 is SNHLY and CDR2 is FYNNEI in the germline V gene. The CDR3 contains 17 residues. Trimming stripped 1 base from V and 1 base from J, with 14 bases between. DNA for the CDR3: TGTGCCAGCAGTGAAGGGGTCCCCATGGGGGCCAAAAACATTCAGTACTTC. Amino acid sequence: CASSEGVPMGAKNIQYF.

Written as DNA, the CDR3 is TGTGCCACCAGTGAGGGCGATGAGCAGTTCTTC. It yields the protein CATSEGDEQFF. The chain links TRBV24-1 to TRBJ2-1; D not resolved. V was pared by 4 bases and J by 8 bases, with 5 bases between. The CDR3 sequence is 11 residues long. Germline CDR1 and CDR2: KGHDR and SFDVKD.

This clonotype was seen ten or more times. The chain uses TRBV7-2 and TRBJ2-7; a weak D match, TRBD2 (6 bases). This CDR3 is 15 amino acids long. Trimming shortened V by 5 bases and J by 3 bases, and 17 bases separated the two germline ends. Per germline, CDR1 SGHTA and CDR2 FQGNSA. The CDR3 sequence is CASSPRFGGVYEQYF. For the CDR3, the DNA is TGTGCCAGCAGCCCTAGGTTTGGAGGGGTCTACGAGCAGTACTTC. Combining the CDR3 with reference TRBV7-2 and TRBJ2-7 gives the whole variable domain GAGVSQSPSNKVTEKGKDVELRCDPISGHTALYWYRQSLGQGLEFLIYFQGNSAPDKSGLPSDRFSAERTGGSVSTLTIQRTQQEDSAVYLCASSPRFGGVYEQYFGPGTRLTVT.

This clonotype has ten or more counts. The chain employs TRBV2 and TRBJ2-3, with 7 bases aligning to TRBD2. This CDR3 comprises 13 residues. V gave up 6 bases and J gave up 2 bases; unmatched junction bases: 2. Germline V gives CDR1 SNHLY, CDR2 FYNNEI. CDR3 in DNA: TGTGCCAGCAGGCGGGAGCTCACAGATACGCAGTATTTT. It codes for CASRRELTDTQYF.

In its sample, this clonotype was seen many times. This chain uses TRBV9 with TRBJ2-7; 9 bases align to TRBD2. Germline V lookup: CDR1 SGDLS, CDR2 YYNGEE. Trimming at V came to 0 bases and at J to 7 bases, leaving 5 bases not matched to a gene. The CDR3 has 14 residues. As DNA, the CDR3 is TGTGCCAGCAGCGTAGAAATAGCGGGAGCTGAGCAGTACTTC. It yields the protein CASSVEIAGAEQYF. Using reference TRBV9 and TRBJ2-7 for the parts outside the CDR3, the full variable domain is DSGVTQTPKHLITATGQRVTLRCSPRSGDLSVYWYQQSLDQGLQFLIQYYNGEERAKGNILERFSAQQFPDLHSELNLSSLELGDSALYFCASSVEIAGAEQYFGPGTRLTVT.

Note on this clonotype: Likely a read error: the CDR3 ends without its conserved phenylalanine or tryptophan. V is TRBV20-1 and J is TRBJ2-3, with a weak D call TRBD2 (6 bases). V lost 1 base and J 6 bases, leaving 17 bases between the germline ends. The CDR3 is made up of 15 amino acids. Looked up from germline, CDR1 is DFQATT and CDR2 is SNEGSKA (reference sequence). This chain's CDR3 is CSARGGQEGQDTQYL. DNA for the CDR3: TGCAGTGCTAGAGGCGGGCAGGAGGGCCAGGATACGCAGTATCTT.

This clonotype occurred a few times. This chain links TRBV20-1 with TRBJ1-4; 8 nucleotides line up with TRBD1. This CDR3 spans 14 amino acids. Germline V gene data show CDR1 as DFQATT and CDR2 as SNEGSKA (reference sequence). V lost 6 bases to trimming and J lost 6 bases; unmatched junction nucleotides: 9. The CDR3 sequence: CSATSTGADEKLFF. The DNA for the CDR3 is TGCAGTGCCACCTCGACAGGGGCGGATGAAAAACTGTTTTTT.